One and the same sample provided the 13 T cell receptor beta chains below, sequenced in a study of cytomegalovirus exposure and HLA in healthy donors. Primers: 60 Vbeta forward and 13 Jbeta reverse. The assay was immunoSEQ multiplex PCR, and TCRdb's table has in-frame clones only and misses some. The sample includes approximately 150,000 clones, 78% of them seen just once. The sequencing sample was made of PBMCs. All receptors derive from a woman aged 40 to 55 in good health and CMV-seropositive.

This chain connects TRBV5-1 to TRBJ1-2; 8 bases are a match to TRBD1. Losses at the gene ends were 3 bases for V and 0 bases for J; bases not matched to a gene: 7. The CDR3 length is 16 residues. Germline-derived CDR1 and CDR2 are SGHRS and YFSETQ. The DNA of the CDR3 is TGCGCCAGCAGCTGGGGGGACAGGCCCCCTAACTATGGCTACACCTTC. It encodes CASSWGDRPPNYGYTF.

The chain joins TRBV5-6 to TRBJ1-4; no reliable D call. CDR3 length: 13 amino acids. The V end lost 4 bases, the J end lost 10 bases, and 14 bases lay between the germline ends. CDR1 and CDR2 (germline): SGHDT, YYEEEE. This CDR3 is CASSQDRSGKLFF. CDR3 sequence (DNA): TGTGCCAGCAGCCAAGATCGGTCTGGAAAACTGTTTTTT. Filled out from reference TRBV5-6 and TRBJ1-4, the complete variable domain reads DAGVTQSPTHLIKTRGQQVTLRCSPKSGHDTVSWYQQALGQGPQFIFQYYEEEERQRGNFPDRFSGHQFPNYSSELNVNALLLGDSALYLCASSQDRSGKLFFGSGTQLSVL.

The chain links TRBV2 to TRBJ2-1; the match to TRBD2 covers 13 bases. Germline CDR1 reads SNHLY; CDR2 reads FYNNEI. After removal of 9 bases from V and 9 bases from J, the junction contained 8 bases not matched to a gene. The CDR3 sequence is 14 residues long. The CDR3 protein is CARSLAGGPGEQFF. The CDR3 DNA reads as TGTGCCAGATCACTAGCGGGGGGGCCGGGTGAGCAGTTCTTC.

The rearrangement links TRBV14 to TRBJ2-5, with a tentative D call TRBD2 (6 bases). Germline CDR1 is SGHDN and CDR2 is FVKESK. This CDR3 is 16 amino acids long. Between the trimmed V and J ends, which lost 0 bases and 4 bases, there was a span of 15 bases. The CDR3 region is CASSQELGGLGETQYF. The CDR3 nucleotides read TGTGCCAGCAGCCAAGAACTGGGGGGACTTGGAGAGACCCAGTACTTC.

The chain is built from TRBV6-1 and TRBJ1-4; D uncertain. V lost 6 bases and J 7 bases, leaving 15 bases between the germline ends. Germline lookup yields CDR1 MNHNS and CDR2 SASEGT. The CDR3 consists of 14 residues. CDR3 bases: TGTGCCAGCAGGGCTGGATTCGGAGGTGAAAAACTGTTTTTT. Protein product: CASRAGFGGEKLFF.

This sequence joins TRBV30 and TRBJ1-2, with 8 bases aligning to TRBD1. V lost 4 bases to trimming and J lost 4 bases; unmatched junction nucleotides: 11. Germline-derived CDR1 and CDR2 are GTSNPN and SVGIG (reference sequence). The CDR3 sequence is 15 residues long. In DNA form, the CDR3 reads TGTGCCTGGAACAACCCAGGGGGCGGGATCTATGGCTACACCTTC. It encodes CAWNNPGGGIYGYTF.

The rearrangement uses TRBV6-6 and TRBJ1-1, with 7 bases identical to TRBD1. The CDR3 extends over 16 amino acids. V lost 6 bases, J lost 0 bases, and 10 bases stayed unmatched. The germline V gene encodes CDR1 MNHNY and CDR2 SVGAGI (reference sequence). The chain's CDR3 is CASRATGTGMNTEAFF. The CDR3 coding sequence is TGTGCCAGCAGAGCGACAGGGACGGGAATGAACACTGAAGCTTTCTTT.

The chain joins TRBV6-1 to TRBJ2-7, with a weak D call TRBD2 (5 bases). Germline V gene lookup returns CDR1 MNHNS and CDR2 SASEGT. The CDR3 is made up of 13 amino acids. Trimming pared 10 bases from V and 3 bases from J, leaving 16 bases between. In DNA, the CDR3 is TGTGCCACCAGAAGCGGACCCGGCTACGAGCAGTACTTC. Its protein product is CATRSGPGYEQYF.

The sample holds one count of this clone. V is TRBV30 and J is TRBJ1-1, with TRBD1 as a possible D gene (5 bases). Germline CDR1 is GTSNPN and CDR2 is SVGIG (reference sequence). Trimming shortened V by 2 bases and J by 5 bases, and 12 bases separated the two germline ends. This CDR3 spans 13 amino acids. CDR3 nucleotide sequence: TGTGCCTGGAGTTTTAGGGGTCGGACTGAAGCTTTCTTT. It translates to CAWSFRGRTEAFF.

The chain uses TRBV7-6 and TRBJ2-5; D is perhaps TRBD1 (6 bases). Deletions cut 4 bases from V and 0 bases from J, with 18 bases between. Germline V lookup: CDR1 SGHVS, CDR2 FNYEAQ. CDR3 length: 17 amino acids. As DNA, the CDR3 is TGTGCCAGCAGCTCAAAAGGTGGACAGAGGTACCAAGAGACCCAGTACTTC. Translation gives CASSSKGGQRYQETQYF.

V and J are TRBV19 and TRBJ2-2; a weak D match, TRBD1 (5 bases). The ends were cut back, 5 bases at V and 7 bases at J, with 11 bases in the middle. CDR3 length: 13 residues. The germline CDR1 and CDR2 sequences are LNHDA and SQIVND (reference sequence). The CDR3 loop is CASSSRTIGELFF. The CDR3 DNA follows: TGTGCCAGTAGTTCCCGGACAATCGGGGAGCTGTTTTTT.

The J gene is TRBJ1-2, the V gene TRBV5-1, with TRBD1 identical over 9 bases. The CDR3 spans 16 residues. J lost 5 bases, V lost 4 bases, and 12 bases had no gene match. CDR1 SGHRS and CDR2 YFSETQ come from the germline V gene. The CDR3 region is CASSNGQGKTSYGYTF. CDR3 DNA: TGCGCCAGCAGCAACGGACAGGGGAAAACCTCATATGGCTACACCTTC.

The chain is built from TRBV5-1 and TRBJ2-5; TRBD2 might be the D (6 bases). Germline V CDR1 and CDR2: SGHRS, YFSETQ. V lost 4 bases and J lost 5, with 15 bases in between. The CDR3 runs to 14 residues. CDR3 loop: CASSLGPGEETQYF. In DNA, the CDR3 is TGCGCCAGCAGCCTCGGACCGGGGGAGGAGACCCAGTACTTC.